The T cell receptor beta chain described here comes from a study of blood T cells in healthy people across ages. The V and J ends lost 8 bases and 0 bases respectively, with 7 bases between them. In germline, CDR1 is SNHLY, CDR2 FYNNEI. The CDR3 has 12 residues. It was with a sample-barcoded 5' primer and a J-beta primer mix that a second PCR of about 7 to 12 cycles was run. MiXCR, run by TCRdb on the 5' RACE reads, gives a single entry per CDR3 protein. The table lists about 650,000 distinct CDR3 sequences, about 51% of them singletons, with around an eighth in the top ten. The sample taken for sequencing was blood. The J gene is TRBJ1-2, the V gene TRBV2; D unclear. The TCR comes from an elderly woman in good health. The chain's CDR3 is CASGSTNYGYTF. The CDR3 nucleotides read TGTGCCAGCGGGTCGACTAACTATGGCTACACCTTC.